The clone carrying this T cell receptor (beta chain) was seen a handful of times. Its antigen remains unknown. TCRdb redid the calling of the RT-PCR reads with MiXCR, one entry per CDR3 protein. The repertoire has 300,000 to 350,000 distinct CDR3 sequences, approximately 20% of them found once; the top ten carry 10%. V shed 1 base and J shed 8 bases, with 13 bases lying between them. Germline lookup yields CDR1 SGHRS and CDR2 YFSETQ. This CDR3 is 14 amino acids long. The sample originates from a study of response to subunit inactivated influenza vaccine. Study-level results: Few new T cells, the authors suggested, are recruited by each seasonal influenza vaccination.

The receptor comes from a man aged 45 to 70 who received an inactivated influenza vaccine. The rearrangement uses TRBV5-1 and TRBJ2-4; the D is unclear. This sample comprised PBMCs from blood, obtained 21 months after vaccination. The CDR3 sequence: CASSLMSSTYIQYF. The CDR3 bases are TGCGCCAGCAGCTTGATGAGTAGTACCTACATTCAGTACTTC.